This T cell receptor beta chain derives from a study of Ad26.COV2.S vaccination and SARS-CoV-2 variants. The overall study: The trial was COV1001 and the donor's arm was Ad26.COV2.S. Donor got 5x10^10 or 1x10^11 viral particles of Ad26.COV2.S. General observations from the study: Placebo and vaccine recipients had non-spike TCR breadth that was similar.

Treatment described: about 20 received Ad26.COV2.S at low or high dose, single or two shots; 5 received placebo; per-sample allocation not given. After the first vaccine or placebo injection, samples were drawn on day 63. It was Wuhan-strain SARS-CoV-2 spike that the Ad26 vaccine vector expressed. A remark on this clone: What it binds is not known.

Clones were sequenced by immunoSEQ multiplex PCR, and TCRdb holds only the in-frame ones, with some missing. The sample carries just over 350,000 clones, roughly 85% recorded once. The sequences come from peripheral blood, collected in a trial of Ad26.COV2.S vaccine versus placebo. The TCR originated in a person between 18 and 59 years old who received the Ad26.COV2.S COVID-19 vaccine or a placebo.

CDR3 in DNA: TGTGCCAGCTCACGTGACTTAGGGGAAGGTTACAATGAGCAGTTCTTC. As protein: CASSRDLGEGYNEQFF. J is TRBJ2-1 and V is TRBV18, with a weak D call TRBD1 (5 bases). The CDR3 contains 16 residues. Trimming removed 4 bases at V and 4 bases at J, with 17 bases between. CDR1 KGHSH and CDR2 LQKENI come from the germline V gene.